These 4 T cell receptor beta chains came from one sample sequenced in a study of ipilimumab plus nivolumab after autologous stem cell transplantation (dated by TCRdb to 2020 to 2023). Library creation used the immunoSEQ multiplex PCR assay. The source is immuneACCESS, and TCRdb retained only in-frame sequences with V and J called. Part of the clones is not carried over; for the studies checked, unresolved V genes explain less than half of this, and the remainder is unexplained. Across this sample there are 43,000 or so clones, with approximately 90% seen only once. The top ten constitute around 0.86% of the sample. The sequenced sample was PBMCs, obtained in a trial of ipilimumab plus nivolumab as post-transplant consolidation. These TCRs come from a male donor with multiple myeloma.

The chain has TRBV4-3 and TRBJ1-6; D is ambiguous. The CDR3 is 14 amino acids. Between the trimmed V and J ends, which lost 0 bases and 6 bases, there was a span of 6 bases. The V gene's germline CDR1 is LGHNA and CDR2 YSLEER. The CDR3 sequence is CASSQEGFNSPLHF. DNA of the CDR3: TGCGCCAGCAGCCAAGAGGGGTTTAATTCACCCCTCCACTTT.

V is TRBV2 and J is TRBJ1-6, with D perhaps matching TRBD1 (6 bases). Deletions cut 4 bases from V and 3 bases from J, with 10 bases between. This CDR3 region has 15 residues. From germline, CDR1 is SNHLY and CDR2 FYNNEI. The CDR3 coding sequence is TGTGCCAGCAGTGTTGAGGGGGGCTATAATTCACCCCTCCACTTT. This gives the protein CASSVEGGYNSPLHF.

There are a few counts of this clone. The chain links TRBV5-6 to TRBJ2-7, with 15 bases that match TRBD2. This CDR3 contains 17 residues. CDR1 and CDR2 from the germline V gene are SGHDT and YYEEEE. V lost 3 bases and J lost 3; bases outside the gene matches: 7. CDR3 bases: TGTGCCAGCAGCTCCCCGGGACTAGCGGGAGGTTACTACGAGCAGTACTTC. Translating gives CASSSPGLAGGYYEQYF.

The chain joins TRBV9 to TRBJ1-3; 8 nucleotides match TRBD1. Trimming cost V 3 bases and J 0 bases; bases outside gene matches: 5. This CDR3 is 16 amino acids long. CDR1 is SGDLS and CDR2 is YYNGEE in the germline V gene. The CDR3 here is CASSAGQALSGNTIYF. DNA for the CDR3: TGTGCCAGCAGCGCGGGACAGGCTCTCTCTGGAAACACCATATATTTT.